Presented here are 5 T cell receptor beta chains from one specimen sequenced in a study of T cells in localized non-small cell lung cancer. The assay was immunoSEQ multiplex PCR, and TCRdb's table has in-frame clones only and misses some. This repertoire shows about 2,800 clones, 20% to 30% found once; its top ten account for approximately 9.9%. The sample consisted of lung tumor tissue, taken before any cancer treatment. These receptor sequences come from a female donor older than 55 with stage I lung adenocarcinoma.

This clone came up a few times. The chain combines TRBV6-8 with TRBJ2-7; D is uncertain. The V end lost 5 bases, the J end lost 7 bases, and 15 bases lay between the germline ends. The germline V gene encodes CDR1 MNHGY and CDR2 SAAAGT. The CDR3 consists of 13 residues. The CDR3 reads CASSARDVEEQYF. The CDR3 DNA reads TGTGCCAGCAGTGCGCGCGACGTGGAAGAGCAGTACTTC.

V and J are TRBV11-3 and TRBJ2-5, with TRBD1 matching 10 bases. CDR3 length: 15 amino acids. Germline V lookup: CDR1 SGHNT, CDR2 YENEEA. The V gene end was trimmed by 5 bases and the J gene end by 6 bases; junction bases not matched to a gene: 9. CDR3 nucleotides: TGTGCCAGCAGCCTGCCGGGACAGGGGACGAAGACCCAGTACTTC. Encoded protein: CASSLPGQGTKTQYF. Combining the CDR3 with reference TRBV11-3 and TRBJ2-5 gives the whole variable domain EAGVVQSPRYKIIEKKQPVAFWCNPISGHNTLYWYLQNLGQGPELLIRYENEEAVDDSQLPKDRFSAERLKGVDSTLKIQPAELGDSAVYLCASSLPGQGTKTQYFGPGTRLLVL.

In this sample, this clone turned up a few times. The V gene is TRBV28, the J gene TRBJ1-2, with TRBD1 identical over 11 bases. J was trimmed by 6 bases and V by 6 bases; bases with no gene match: 9. CDR1 MDHEN and CDR2 SYDVKM come from the germline V gene. This CDR3 has 15 amino acids. CDR3 in amino acids: CASRPTGTGGHGYTF. The CDR3 DNA is TGTGCCAGCAGACCTACCGGGACAGGGGGACATGGCTACACCTTC.

The V call is TRBV11-3, the J call TRBJ2-5; the match to TRBD2 covers 7 bases. Losses at the gene ends were 4 bases for V and 1 base for J; bases not matched to a gene: 3. CDR1 and CDR2 from the germline V gene are SGHNT and YENEEA. The CDR3 is made up of 14 amino acids. The CDR3 DNA sequence: TGTGCCAGCAGCTCGGGGACTACCCAAGAGACCCAGTACTTC. The encoded protein is CASSSGTTQETQYF.

This chain uses TRBV19 with TRBJ2-1; 11 bases match TRBD2. The V and J ends lost 6 bases and 10 bases, in that order; junction bases with no gene match: 8. The CDR3 runs 14 residues. Looked up from germline, CDR1 is LNHDA and CDR2 is SQIVND (reference sequence). CDR3 in DNA: TGTGCCAGTAGGGCTTCTAGCGGGAGGTGGGAGCAGTTCTTC. Translated, it gives CASRASSGRWEQFF.